This T cell receptor beta chain was observed in a study of shared clonotypes between healthy human individuals. Study context: Per donor, CD8 memory used one plate, CD8 naive used two, CD4 memory used three and CD4 naive used three.

About this clone itself: The antigen remains undetermined.

Study-wide results and caveats: Generation probabilities of non-shared clonotypes were lower (relative to those shared by all four donors).

Each cell subset's genomic DNA was divided evenly among several immunoSEQ plates. Only in-frame clones appear in the TCRdb table, and some are missing; sequencing was by immunoSEQ multiplex PCR. Of approximately 980,000 clones in the sample, over 60% are singletons; the top ten hold roughly 1.5%. The sample consisted of memory CD4+ T cells sorted from blood. Subset indicated: CD45RA-negative fraction. The TCR comes from a man between 18 and 35 years old in good health.

Here the CDR3 DNA reads TGTGCCAGCAGCTCCTCGGACAGAAAGTATGGCTACACCTTC. Translated, it gives CASSSSDRKYGYTF. The rearrangement links TRBV11-2 to TRBJ1-2; possible D gene TRBD1, 6 bases. The length of the CDR3 is 14 residues. Germline assignment: CDR1 SGHAT and CDR2 FQNNGV. Trimming shortened V by 4 bases and J by 5 bases, and 14 bases separated the two germline ends.